The 2 T cell receptor beta chains given below trace back to one sample, sequenced in a study of Tregs in tolerant kidney transplant recipients. Here immunoSEQ multiplex PCR was the method, and the copy in TCRdb shows in-frame clones only, minus some. The table lists roughly 30,000 clones. This specimen consisted of CD8+ T cells from blood, obtained before the transplant. These TCRs come from a human donor who received a combined kidney and bone marrow transplant.

In the case of this clone: The CDR3 end falls 3 residues outside the read, so it is completed with the germline J gene. The chain carries TRBV20-1 and TRBJ2-2, with D hard to call. V lost 5 bases and J lost 3, with 7 bases in between. The CDR3 contains 12 residues. Germline CDR1 and CDR2: DFQATT and SNEGSKA (reference sequence). The sequenced part of the CDR3 DNA is TGCAGTGCTTACACAGACACCGGGGAG. Its translation: CSAYTDTGE. The whole CDR3 region reads CSAYTDTGELFF.

Remarks on this clone: Read sequence stops 3 residues before the CDR3 end, and the germline J gene provides the missing end. The chain links TRBV6-1 to TRBJ2-7; TRBD1 agrees at 11 bases. CDR3 length equals 15 residues. From germline, CDR1 is MNHNS and CDR2 SASEGT. Trimming took 4 bases from V and 1 from J; bases not matched to a gene: 3. CDR3 protein: CASSGDRGESYEQYF. The part of the CDR3 DNA that was read is TGTGCCAGCAGTGGGGACAGGGGGGAATCCTACGAG.